The subject of this entry is one TCR beta chain. The record originates from a study of blood T cell repertoires in COVID-19. Assay: immunoSEQ multiplex PCR; the TCRdb copy retains only in-frame clones and omits some. The table shows about 250,000 clones, with around 82% occurring only once. The CDR3 covers 14 residues. Between the trimmed V and J ends, which lost 3 bases and 4 bases, there was a span of 12 bases. Germline V gives CDR1 LGHDT, CDR2 YNNKEL (reference sequence). The source of this sequence is an elderly man with acute or convalescent COVID-19. The source material was peripheral blood. V and J are TRBV3-1 (or the pseudogene TRBV3-2) and TRBJ1-2, with a tentative D call TRBD1 (5 bases). CDR3 sequence reads: CASSQKGGGYGYTF. CDR3 sequence (DNA): TGTGCCAGCAGCCAGAAGGGCGGGGGCTATGGCTACACCTTC.